Below are 23 T cell receptor beta chains sequenced from a single sample in a study of beta chain features in type 1 diabetes. Of the isolated RNA, all was reverse transcribed, and so the sequenced material was expressed TCRB transcripts. Generated by immunoSEQ multiplex PCR, the TCRdb table keeps only in-frame clones and is missing some. The sample has about 160,000 clones, approximately 9% seen once. Sequences were obtained from central memory CD4+ T cells from blood. The receptors were sampled from a woman aged 18-29 years in good health.

The chain carries TRBV2 and TRBJ2-1, with TRBD1 matching 10 bases. The V gene's germline CDR1 is SNHLY and CDR2 FYNNEI. The CDR3 runs to 14 residues. The ends lost 9 bases at V and 12 bases at J; junction bases unmatched: 14. The CDR3 DNA reads as TGTGCCAGTGATCGGGACAGGGGCTTCTACGGGCAGTTCTTC. This translates into CASDRDRGFYGQFF.

The chain is built from TRBV7-2 and TRBJ2-3; TRBD2 might be the D (5 bases). Trimming took 2 bases from V and 5 from J, leaving 8 bases between them. There are 13 residues in the CDR3. Germline CDR1 is SGHTA and CDR2 is FQGNSA. As DNA, the CDR3 is TGTGCCAGCAGCTTAAGGAGGCAAGATACGCAGTATTTT. Amino acids: CASSLRRQDTQYF.

The V call is TRBV7-3, the J call TRBJ2-1, with TRBD2 matching over 9 bases. V gave up 3 bases and J gave up 4 bases; unmatched junction bases: 4. The germline CDR1 and CDR2 sequences are SGHTA and FQGTGA. The length of the CDR3 is 15 residues. The CDR3 reads CASSFSSGAYNEQFF. The CDR3 region has the DNA TGTGCCAGCAGCTTCTCTAGCGGGGCTTACAATGAGCAGTTCTTC.

The V gene is TRBV18, the J gene TRBJ2-1; 7 bases match TRBD2. The J segment lost 6 bases and the V segment lost 3 bases, leaving 5 bases of the junction unmatched. Germline CDR1 and CDR2: KGHSH and LQKENI. This CDR3 comprises 14 residues. The CDR3 loop reads CASSPQTSVNEQFF. DNA for the CDR3: TGTGCCAGCTCACCGCAAACTAGCGTCAATGAGCAGTTCTTC.

CDR3 amino acids: CAISGTGGEAFF. The CDR3 nucleotides read TGTGCCATCAGTGGGACAGGGGGCGAAGCTTTCTTT. The rearrangement links TRBV10-3 to TRBJ1-1; 11 positions agree with TRBD1. Unmatched junction bases numbered 0, after V lost 4 bases and J lost 8 bases. The germline CDR1 and CDR2 sequences are ENHRY and SYGVKD. This CDR3 has 12 residues.

This clone showed up just a few times. The V gene is TRBV18, the J gene TRBJ2-1, with 11 bases identical to TRBD2. The CDR3 sequence is 13 residues long. The V and J ends lost 5 bases and 8 bases, in that order; junction bases with no gene match: 2. Germline-derived CDR1 and CDR2 are KGHSH and LQKENI. DNA of the CDR3: TGTGCCAGCTCAACACTAGCGGGAGATGAGCAGTTCTTC. This gives the protein CASSTLAGDEQFF.

This clone was detected only a few times. CDR3 sequence: CASSYTESSPLHF. The CDR3 DNA sequence: TGTGCCAGCAGTTACACAGAGAGTTCACCCCTCCACTTT. The J gene is TRBJ1-6, the V gene TRBV6-6, with D unclear. Trimming took off 2 bases at V and 9 bases at J, with 8 bases between the two ends. This CDR3 spans 13 amino acids. Germline CDR1 MNHNY, CDR2 SVGAGI (reference sequence).

This chain joins TRBV4-3 and TRBJ1-6; 9 bases map to TRBD1. Germline loops: CDR1 LGHNA, CDR2 YSLEER. The CDR3 loop spans 15 amino acids. V lost 1 base and J lost 8; bases outside the gene matches: 3. The CDR3: CASSQGRQGDSPLHF. DNA of the CDR3: TGCGCCAGCAGCCAAGGCCGACAGGGGGATTCACCCCTCCACTTT.

The chain recombines TRBV11-2 with TRBJ2-3; D gene uncertain. The germline V gene encodes CDR1 SGHAT and CDR2 FQNNGV. CDR3 length: 13 residues. The V end was cut by 2 bases, the J end by 4 bases, with 7 bases between. The CDR3 region is CASSLYRADTQYF. The DNA for the CDR3 is TGTGCCAGCAGCTTATATCGGGCAGATACGCAGTATTTT.

The rearrangement joins TRBV5-8 to TRBJ2-5, with 7 bases fitting TRBD1. Per germline, CDR1 SGHTS and CDR2 YDEGEE. Unmatched junction bases numbered 11, after V lost 4 bases and J lost 5 bases. The CDR3 is 15 residues long. The CDR3 protein is CASSTGAGPEETQYF. Here the CDR3 DNA reads TGTGCCAGCAGCACAGGGGCAGGGCCAGAGGAGACCCAGTACTTC.

The chain is built from TRBV9 and TRBJ2-1, with 7 bases lining up with TRBD1. Trimming cost V 4 bases and J 7 bases; bases outside gene matches: 8. The CDR3 covers 14 residues. Germline V gene sequence: CDR1 SGDLS, CDR2 YYNGEE. In nucleotides, the CDR3 is TGTGCCAGCAGCAACCGGGACAGAGTTAATGAGCAGTTCTTC. The encoded protein is CASSNRDRVNEQFF.

This clone was seen a handful of times. The V gene is TRBV7-9, the J gene TRBJ1-1, with TRBD1 matching over 9 bases. The V gene's germline CDR1 is SEHNR and CDR2 FQNEAQ (reference sequence). The J segment lost 0 bases and the V segment lost 5 bases, leaving 4 bases of the junction unmatched. The CDR3 is 15 residues long. This CDR3 reads CASSRWTGVNTEAFF. The DNA for the CDR3 is TGTGCCAGCAGCCGATGGACAGGGGTGAACACTGAAGCTTTCTTT. The full variable domain, in which reference TRBV7-9 and TRBJ1-1 provide the parts outside the CDR3, is DTGVSQNPRHKITKRGQNVTFRCDPISEHNRLYWYRQTLGQGPEFLTYFQNEAQLEKSRLLSDRFSAERPKGSFSTLEIQRTEQGDSAMYLCASSRWTGVNTEAFFGQGTRLTVV.

There are a few counts of this clone. The chain employs TRBV4-1 and TRBJ2-5, with D perhaps TRBD2 (5 bases). The V gene's germline CDR1 is MGHRA and CDR2 YSYEKL. V lost 0 bases, J lost 5 bases, and 13 bases lay in between. The CDR3 covers 15 residues. The CDR3 reads CASSQDPSRGETQYF. CDR3 coding DNA: TGCGCCAGCAGCCAAGATCCGTCAAGAGGGGAGACCCAGTACTTC.

V is TRBV19 and J is TRBJ2-7; weak D call: TRBD1 (6 bases). Germline V gene lookup returns CDR1 LNHDA and CDR2 SQIVND (reference sequence). The V and J ends lost 2 bases and 7 bases respectively, with 18 bases between them. This CDR3 region has 15 residues. The CDR3 loop is CASSIFGTPTKEQYF. CDR3 DNA: TGTGCCAGTAGTATATTTGGGACACCCACTAAGGAGCAGTACTTC.

This rearrangement joins TRBV2 to TRBJ1-1; D possibly corresponds to TRBD1 (6 bases). The CDR3 loop spans 12 amino acids. From germline, CDR1 is SNHLY and CDR2 FYNNEI. Trimming stripped 7 bases from V and 7 bases from J, with 13 bases between. CDR3 sequence: CASTDRLFEAFF. In DNA form, the CDR3 reads TGTGCCAGCACGGACAGACTTTTTGAAGCTTTCTTT.

The chain has TRBV7-2 and TRBJ2-1, with 8 nucleotides matching TRBD2. CDR1 is SGHTA and CDR2 is FQGNSA in the germline V gene. J lost 5 bases, V lost 2 bases, and 5 bases had no gene match. There are 15 residues in the CDR3. The CDR3 spells CASSLPGGANNEQFF. CDR3 sequence (DNA): TGTGCCAGCAGCTTACCCGGGGGGGCTAACAATGAGCAGTTCTTC.

This clone was found a few times. The chain has TRBV2 and TRBJ2-7, with 12 bases that match TRBD2. The CDR3 length is 17 residues. J lost 0 bases, V lost 6 bases, and 9 bases had no gene match. Germline values: CDR1 SNHLY, CDR2 FYNNEI. In DNA, the CDR3 is TGTGCCAGCAGAGCGACTAGCGGGGGACCCAGCTCCTACGAGCAGTACTTC. Translation: CASRATSGGPSSYEQYF.

This clone was observed a few times. This rearrangement joins TRBV30 to TRBJ2-3; 11 bases are a match to TRBD2. In germline, CDR1 is GTSNPN, CDR2 SVGIG (reference sequence). Unmatched junction bases numbered 6, after V lost 4 bases and J lost 6 bases. This CDR3 has 14 amino acids. The CDR3 loop reads CAWNSGRASDTQYF. The DNA of the CDR3 is TGTGCCTGGAATAGCGGGAGGGCGTCGGATACGCAGTATTTT.

The sample holds a few counts of this clone. The rearrangement links TRBV7-2 to TRBJ2-7, with a tentative D call TRBD1 (5 bases). The germline V gene encodes CDR1 SGHTA and CDR2 FQGNSA. Trimming pared 0 bases from V and 0 bases from J, leaving 18 bases between. The CDR3 is 18 amino acids. As DNA, the CDR3 is TGTGCCAGCAGCTTAGCGTCAGGGCGAACTTACCTCTCCTACGAGCAGTACTTC. Its protein is CASSLASGRTYLSYEQYF.

This clone was detected only a few times. V is TRBV2 and J is TRBJ2-3, with TRBD1 matching 8 bases. The length of the CDR3 is 14 residues. Germline CDR1 reads SNHLY; CDR2 reads FYNNEI. The ends lost 7 bases at V and 1 base at J; junction bases unmatched: 4. The CDR3 reads CASNGQGRTDTQYF. The CDR3 bases are TGTGCCAGCAATGGACAGGGCCGCACAGATACGCAGTATTTT. The full variable domain, its missing parts supplied by reference TRBV2 and TRBJ2-3, is EPEVTQTPSHQVTQMGQEVILRCVPISNHLYFYWYRQILGQKVEFLVSFYNNEISEKSEIFDDQFSVERPDGSNFTLKIRSTKLEDSAMYFCASNGQGRTDTQYFGPGTRLTVL.

This sequence joins TRBV21-1 and TRBJ2-7; TRBD2 is the table's D call, not checked against the DNA. TRBV21-1 is termed a pseudogene. The CDR3 contains 12 residues. Written as DNA, the CDR3 is TGTGCCGGAGGACCTACATCCTACGAGCAGTACTTC. Residues: CAGGPTSYEQYF.

This clone was picked up a small number of times. The chain joins TRBV29-1 to TRBJ1-2; 8 positions match TRBD1. CDR1 and CDR2 from the germline V gene are SQVTM and ANQGSEA. V lost 6 bases to trimming and J lost 0 bases; unmatched junction nucleotides: 12. The CDR3 sequence is 16 residues long. The CDR3 loop is CSVVGLTGAANYGYTF. In DNA, the CDR3 is TGCAGCGTGGTGGGACTGACAGGGGCCGCTAACTATGGCTACACCTTC. Based on the CDR3 plus reference TRBV29-1 and TRBJ1-2, the full variable domain is SAVISQKPSRDICQRGTSLTIQCQVDSQVTMMFWYRQQPGQSLTLIATANQGSEATYESGFVIDKFPISRPNLTFSTLTVSNMSPEDSSIYLCSVVGLTGAANYGYTFGSGTRLTVV.

The chain combines TRBV28 with TRBJ2-7; D ambiguous. V lost 2 bases to trimming and J lost 7 bases, with 12 bases between them. The CDR3 extends over 13 amino acids. Germline CDR1 reads MDHEN; CDR2 reads SYDVKM. The CDR3 DNA follows: TGTGCCAGCAGTTTACCAGCCCCCGGGGAGCAGTACTTC. Encoded protein: CASSLPAPGEQYF.